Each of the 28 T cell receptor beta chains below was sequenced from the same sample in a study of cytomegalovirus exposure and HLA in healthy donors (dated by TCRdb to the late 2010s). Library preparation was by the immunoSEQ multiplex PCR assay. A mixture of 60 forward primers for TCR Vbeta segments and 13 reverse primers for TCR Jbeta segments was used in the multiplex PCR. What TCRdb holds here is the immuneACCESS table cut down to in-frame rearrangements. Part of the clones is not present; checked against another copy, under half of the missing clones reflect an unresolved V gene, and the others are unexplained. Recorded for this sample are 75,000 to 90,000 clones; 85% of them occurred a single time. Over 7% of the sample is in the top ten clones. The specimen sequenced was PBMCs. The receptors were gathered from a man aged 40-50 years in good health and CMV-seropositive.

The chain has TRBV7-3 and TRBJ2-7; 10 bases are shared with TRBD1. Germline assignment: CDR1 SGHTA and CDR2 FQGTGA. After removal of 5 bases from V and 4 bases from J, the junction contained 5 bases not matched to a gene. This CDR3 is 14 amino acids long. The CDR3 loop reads CASSPGQGLYEQYF. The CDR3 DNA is TGTGCCAGCAGCCCGGGACAGGGGTTGTACGAGCAGTACTTC.

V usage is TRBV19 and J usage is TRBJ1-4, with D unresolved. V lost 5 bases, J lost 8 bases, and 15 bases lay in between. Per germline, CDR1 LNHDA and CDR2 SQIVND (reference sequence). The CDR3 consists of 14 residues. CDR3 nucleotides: TGTGCCAGTAGTTTACAGCAACGTAAAGAAAAACTGTTTTTT. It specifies CASSLQQRKEKLFF.

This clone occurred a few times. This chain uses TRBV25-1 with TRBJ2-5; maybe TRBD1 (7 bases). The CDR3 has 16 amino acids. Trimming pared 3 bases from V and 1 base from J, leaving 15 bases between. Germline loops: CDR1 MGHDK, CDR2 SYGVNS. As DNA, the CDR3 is TGTGCCAGCAGTGATAGAACAGGGGACTTCCAAGAGACCCAGTACTTC. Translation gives CASSDRTGDFQETQYF. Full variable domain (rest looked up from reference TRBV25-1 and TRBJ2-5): EADIYQTPRYLVIGTGKKITLECSQTMGHDKMYWYQQDPGMELHLIHYSYGVNSTEKGDLSSESTVSRIRTEHFPLTLESARPSHTSQYLCASSDRTGDFQETQYFGPGTRLLVL.

CDR3 sequence (DNA): TGTGCCAGCTCACCGGGGAGGCAATCTGGGGCCAACGTCCTGACTTTC. Translated, it gives CASSPGRQSGANVLTF. The chain employs TRBV18 and TRBJ2-6, with D possibly being TRBD2 (6 bases). The CDR3 spans 16 residues. Deletions cut 3 bases from V and 1 base from J, with 10 bases between. From germline, CDR1 is KGHSH and CDR2 LQKENI.

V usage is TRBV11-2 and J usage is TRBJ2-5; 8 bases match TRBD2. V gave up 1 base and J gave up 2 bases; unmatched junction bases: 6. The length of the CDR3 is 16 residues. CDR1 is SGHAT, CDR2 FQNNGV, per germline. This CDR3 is CASSLAGGPRQETQYF. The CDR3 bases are TGTGCCAGCAGCTTAGCGGGGGGGCCCCGACAAGAGACCCAGTACTTC.

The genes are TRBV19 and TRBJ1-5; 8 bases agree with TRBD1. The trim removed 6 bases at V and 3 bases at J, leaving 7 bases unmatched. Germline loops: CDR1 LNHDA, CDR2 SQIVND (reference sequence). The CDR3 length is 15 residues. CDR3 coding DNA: TGTGCCAGTAGAGCGGACAGGGCCTACAATCAGCCCCAGCATTTT. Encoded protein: CASRADRAYNQPQHF. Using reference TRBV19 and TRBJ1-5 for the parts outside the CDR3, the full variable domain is DGGITQSPKYLFRKEGQNVTLSCEQNLNHDAMYWYRQDPGQGLRLIYYSQIVNDFQKGDIAEGYSVSREKKESFPLTVTSAQKNPTAFYLCASRADRAYNQPQHFGDGTRLSIL.

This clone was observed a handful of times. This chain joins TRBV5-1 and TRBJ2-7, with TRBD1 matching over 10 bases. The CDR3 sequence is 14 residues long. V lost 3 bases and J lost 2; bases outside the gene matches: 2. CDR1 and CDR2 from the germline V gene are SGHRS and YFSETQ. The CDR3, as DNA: TGCGCCAGCAGCTCCGGGACAGGGGCCTACGAGCAGTACTTC. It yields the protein CASSSGTGAYEQYF.

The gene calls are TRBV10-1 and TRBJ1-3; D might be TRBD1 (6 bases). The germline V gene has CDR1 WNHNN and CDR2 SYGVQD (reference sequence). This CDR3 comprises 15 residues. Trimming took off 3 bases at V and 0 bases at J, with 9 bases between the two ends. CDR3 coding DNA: TGCGCCAGCAGTGAAGGGACAAGCTCTGGAAACACCATATATTTT. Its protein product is CASSEGTSSGNTIYF.

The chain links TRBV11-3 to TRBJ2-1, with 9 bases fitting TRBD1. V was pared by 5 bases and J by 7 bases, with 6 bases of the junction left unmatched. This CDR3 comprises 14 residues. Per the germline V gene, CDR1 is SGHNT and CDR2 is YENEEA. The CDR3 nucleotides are TGTGCCAGCAGCACGGACAGGGGTCCGAATGAGCAGTTCTTC. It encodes CASSTDRGPNEQFF.

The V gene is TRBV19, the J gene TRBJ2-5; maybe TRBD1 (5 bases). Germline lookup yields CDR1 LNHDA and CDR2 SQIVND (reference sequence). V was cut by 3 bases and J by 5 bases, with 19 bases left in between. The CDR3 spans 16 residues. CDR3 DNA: TGTGCCAGTAGTATTACAGGCCGAGGATATCGGGAGACCCAGTACTTC. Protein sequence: CASSITGRGYRETQYF.

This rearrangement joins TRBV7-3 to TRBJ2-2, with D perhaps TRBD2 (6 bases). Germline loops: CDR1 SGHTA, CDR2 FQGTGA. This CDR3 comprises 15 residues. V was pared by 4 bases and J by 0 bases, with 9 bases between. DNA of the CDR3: TGTGCCAGCAGCTCCGGACTACCGAACACCGGGGAGCTGTTTTTT. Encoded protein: CASSSGLPNTGELFF.

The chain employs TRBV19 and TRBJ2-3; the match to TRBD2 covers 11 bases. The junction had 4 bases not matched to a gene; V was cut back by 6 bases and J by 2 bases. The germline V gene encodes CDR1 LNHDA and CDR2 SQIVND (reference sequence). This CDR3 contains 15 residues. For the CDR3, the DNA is TGTGCCAGTAGCCTACTAGCGGGGGCCACAGATACGCAGTATTTT. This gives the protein CASSLLAGATDTQYF.

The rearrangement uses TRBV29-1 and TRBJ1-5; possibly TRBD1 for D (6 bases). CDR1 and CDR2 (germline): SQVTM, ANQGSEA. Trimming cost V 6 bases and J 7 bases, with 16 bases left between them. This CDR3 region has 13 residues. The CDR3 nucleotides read TGCAGCGTCCGACAGGAGCCGGGGCAGCCCCAGCATTTT. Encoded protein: CSVRQEPGQPQHF.

DNA of the CDR3: TGTGCCACCAGCAGAGTCAGGACAGCAACTAATGAAAAACTGTTTTTT. It is translated as CATSRVRTATNEKLFF. The gene calls are TRBV15 and TRBJ1-4; D perhaps matches TRBD1 (6 bases). Looked up from germline, CDR1 is LNHNV and CDR2 is YYDKDF (reference sequence). Trimming cost V 1 base and J 0 bases, with 9 bases left between them. The CDR3 totals 16 residues.

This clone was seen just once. The DNA for the CDR3 is TGTGCCAGCAGCTTAGCGGGGGGGCCGGAGACCCAGTACTTC. It specifies CASSLAGGPETQYF. The chain carries TRBV7-9 and TRBJ2-5, with a tentative D call TRBD2 (7 bases). Germline lookup yields CDR1 SEHNR and CDR2 FQNEAQ (reference sequence). With 0 bases removed from V and 5 bases from J, the gap between germline ends came to 10 bases. This CDR3 has 14 amino acids.

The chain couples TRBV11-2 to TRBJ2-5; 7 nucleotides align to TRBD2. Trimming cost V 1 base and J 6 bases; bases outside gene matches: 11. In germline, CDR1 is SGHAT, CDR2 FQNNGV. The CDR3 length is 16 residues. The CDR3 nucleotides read TGTGCCAGCAGCTTAGGAGGGGCGGGAGAGCCCAAGACCCAGTACTTC. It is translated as CASSLGGAGEPKTQYF.

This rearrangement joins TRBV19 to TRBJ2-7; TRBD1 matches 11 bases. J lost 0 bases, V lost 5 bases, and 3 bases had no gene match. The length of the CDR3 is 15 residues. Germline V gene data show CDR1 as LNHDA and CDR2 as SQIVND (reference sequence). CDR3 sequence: CASSRGTGGSYEQYF. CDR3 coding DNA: TGTGCCAGTAGTCGCGGGACAGGGGGCTCCTACGAGCAGTACTTC.

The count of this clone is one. DNA for the CDR3: TGTGCCAGCAGCTTAGGGGGCACTAGCGGGAGGGCCAATGAGCAGTTCTTC. This sequence encodes CASSLGGTSGRANEQFF. This sequence joins TRBV7-3 and TRBJ2-1, with 13 bases that match TRBD2. Trimming at V came to 2 bases and at J to 6 bases, leaving 7 bases not matched to a gene. CDR3 length: 17 residues. Germline CDR1 SGHTA, CDR2 FQGTGA.

The CDR3 spells CASSLNQQGGAALHF. The CDR3 DNA reads as TGTGCCAGCAGCTTAAACCAGCAGGGAGGTGCAGCCCTCCACTTT. The chain is built from TRBV13 and TRBJ1-6, with D tentatively TRBD1 (5 bases). Germline CDR1 reads PRHDT; CDR2 reads FYEKMQ (reference sequence). V lost 2 bases to trimming and J lost 14 bases, with 19 bases between them. This CDR3 has 15 amino acids.

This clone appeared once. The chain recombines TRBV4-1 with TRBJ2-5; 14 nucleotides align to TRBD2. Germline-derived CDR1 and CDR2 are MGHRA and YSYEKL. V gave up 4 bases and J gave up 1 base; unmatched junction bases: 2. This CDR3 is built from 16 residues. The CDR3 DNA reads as TGCGCCAGCAGCCGTGGGACTAGCGGGGGCCAAGAGACCCAGTACTTC. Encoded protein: CASSRGTSGGQETQYF.

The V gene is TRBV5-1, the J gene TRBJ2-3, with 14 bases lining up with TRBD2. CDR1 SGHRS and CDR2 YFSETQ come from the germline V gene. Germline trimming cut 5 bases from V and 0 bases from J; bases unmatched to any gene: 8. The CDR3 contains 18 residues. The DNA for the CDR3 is TGCGCCAGCAGATTAGGACTAGCGGGGGGTGCTAGCACAGATACGCAGTATTTT. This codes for CASRLGLAGGASTDTQYF.

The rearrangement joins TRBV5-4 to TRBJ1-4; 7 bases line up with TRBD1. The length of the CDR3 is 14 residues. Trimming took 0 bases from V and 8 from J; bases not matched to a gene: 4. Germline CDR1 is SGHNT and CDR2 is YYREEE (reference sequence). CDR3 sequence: CASSLDRGEEKLFF. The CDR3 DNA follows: TGTGCCAGCAGCTTGGACAGGGGAGAAGAAAAACTGTTTTTT. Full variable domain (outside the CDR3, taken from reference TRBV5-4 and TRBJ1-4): ETGVTQSPTHLIKTRGQQVTLRCSSQSGHNTVSWYQQALGQGPQFIFQYYREEENGRGNFPPRFSGLQFPNYSSELNVNALELDDSALYLCASSLDRGEEKLFFGSGTQLSVL.

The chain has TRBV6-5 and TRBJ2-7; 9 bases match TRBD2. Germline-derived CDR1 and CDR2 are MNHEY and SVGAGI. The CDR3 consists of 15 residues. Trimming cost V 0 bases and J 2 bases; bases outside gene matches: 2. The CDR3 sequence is CASSYSSGRTYEQYF. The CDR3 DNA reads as TGTGCCAGCAGTTACTCTAGCGGGAGAACCTACGAGCAGTACTTC.

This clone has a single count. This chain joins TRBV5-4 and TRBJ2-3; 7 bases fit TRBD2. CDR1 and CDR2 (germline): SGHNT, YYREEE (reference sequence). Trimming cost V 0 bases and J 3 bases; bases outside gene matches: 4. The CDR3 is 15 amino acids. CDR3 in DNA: TGTGCCAGCAGCTTGGGGGAGGGCGTAACAGATACGCAGTATTTT. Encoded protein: CASSLGEGVTDTQYF.

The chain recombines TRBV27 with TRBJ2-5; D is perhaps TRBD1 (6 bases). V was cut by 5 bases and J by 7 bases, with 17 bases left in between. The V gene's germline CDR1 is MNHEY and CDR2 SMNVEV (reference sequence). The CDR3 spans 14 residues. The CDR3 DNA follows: TGTGCCAGCAGTCCCCGGGACACTCGGGGGACCCAGTACTTC. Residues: CASSPRDTRGTQYF.

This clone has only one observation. CDR3 sequence: CASSKEGLGGETQYF. In DNA, the CDR3 is TGTGCCAGCAGTAAAGAGGGACTAGGAGGAGAGACCCAGTACTTC. The chain is built from TRBV2 and TRBJ2-5, with 8 bases matching TRBD2. Germline V gene sequence: CDR1 SNHLY, CDR2 FYNNEI. The ends lost 5 bases at V and 4 bases at J; junction bases unmatched: 9. CDR3 length: 15 residues.

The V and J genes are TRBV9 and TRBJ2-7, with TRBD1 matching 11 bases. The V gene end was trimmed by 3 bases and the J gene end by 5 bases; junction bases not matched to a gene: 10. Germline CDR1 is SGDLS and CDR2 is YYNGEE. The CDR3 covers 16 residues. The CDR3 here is CASSAFGGTGGNEQYF. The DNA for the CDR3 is TGTGCCAGCAGCGCGTTCGGGGGGACAGGGGGTAACGAGCAGTACTTC. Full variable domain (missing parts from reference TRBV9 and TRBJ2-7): DSGVTQTPKHLITATGQRVTLRCSPRSGDLSVYWYQQSLDQGLQFLIQYYNGEERAKGNILERFSAQQFPDLHSELNLSSLELGDSALYFCASSAFGGTGGNEQYFGPGTRLTVT.

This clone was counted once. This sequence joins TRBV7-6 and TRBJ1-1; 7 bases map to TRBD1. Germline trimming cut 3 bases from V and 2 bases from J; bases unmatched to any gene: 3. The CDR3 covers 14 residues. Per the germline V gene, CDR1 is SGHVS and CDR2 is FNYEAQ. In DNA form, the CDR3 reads TGTGCCAGCAGCTTGTTAGGGGGCAACACTGAAGCTTTCTTT. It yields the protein CASSLLGGNTEAFF.